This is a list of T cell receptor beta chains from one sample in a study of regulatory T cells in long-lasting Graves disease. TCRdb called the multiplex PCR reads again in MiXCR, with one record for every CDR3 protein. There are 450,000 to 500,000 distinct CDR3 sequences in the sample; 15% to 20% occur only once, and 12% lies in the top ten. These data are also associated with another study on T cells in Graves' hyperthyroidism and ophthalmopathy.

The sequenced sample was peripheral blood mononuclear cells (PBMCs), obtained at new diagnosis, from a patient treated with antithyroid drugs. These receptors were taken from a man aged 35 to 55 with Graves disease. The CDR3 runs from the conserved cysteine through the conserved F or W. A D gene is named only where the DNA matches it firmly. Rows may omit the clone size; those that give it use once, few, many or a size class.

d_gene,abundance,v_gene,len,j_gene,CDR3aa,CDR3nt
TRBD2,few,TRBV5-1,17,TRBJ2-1,CASSPTSGTPSYNEQFF,TGCGCCAGCAGCCCGACTAGCGGGACCCCCTCCTACAATGAGCAGTTCTTC
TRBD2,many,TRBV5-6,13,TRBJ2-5,CASSQPSGETQYF,TGTGCCAGCAGCCAACCTAGCGGAGAGACCCAGTACTTC
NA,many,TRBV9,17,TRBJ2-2,CASSVAPLQGGTGELFF,TGTGCCAGCAGCGTTGCCCCCCTGCAGGGTGGCACCGGGGAGCTGTTTTTT
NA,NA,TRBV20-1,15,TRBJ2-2,CSARVPGSHTGELFF,TGCAGTGCTAGAGTGCCCGGGAGCCATACCGGGGAGCTGTTTTTT
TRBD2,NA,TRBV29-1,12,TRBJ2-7,CSVARDYYEQYF,TGCAGCGTTGCCCGGGACTATTACGAGCAGTACTTC
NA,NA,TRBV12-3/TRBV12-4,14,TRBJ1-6,CASSTGRNNSPLHF,TGTGCCAGCAGTACGGGGCGAAATAATTCACCCCTCCACTTT
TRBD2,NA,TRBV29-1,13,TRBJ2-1,CSAGTSGQNEQFF,TGCAGCGCTGGGACTAGCGGGCAGAATGAGCAGTTCTTC
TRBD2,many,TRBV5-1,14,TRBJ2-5,CASRPGGEGETQYF,TGCGCCAGCAGGCCTGGAGGGGAGGGTGAGACCCAGTACTTC
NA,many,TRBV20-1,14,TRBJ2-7,CSARRGGDSYEQYF,TGCAGTGCTAGGAGAGGCGGGGACTCCTACGAGCAGTACTTC
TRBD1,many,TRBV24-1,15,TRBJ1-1,CATSDRGQGNTEAFF,TGTGCCACCAGTGATCGGGGACAGGGGAACACTGAAGCTTTCTTT
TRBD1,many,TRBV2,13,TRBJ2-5,CASRGDRRKTQYF,TGTGCCAGCAGAGGGGACAGGCGGAAGACCCAGTACTTC
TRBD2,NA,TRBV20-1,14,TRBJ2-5,CSAQEASGLETQYF,TGCAGTGCTCAAGAGGCTAGCGGCCTGGAGACCCAGTACTTC
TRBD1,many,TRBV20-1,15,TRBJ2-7,CSASKLGTGSYEQYF,TGCAGTGCTAGTAAGTTAGGGACAGGGTCCTACGAGCAGTACTTC
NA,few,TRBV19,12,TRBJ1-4,CATLGGSEKLFF,TGTGCCACCCTCGGGGGGAGTGAAAAACTGTTTTTT
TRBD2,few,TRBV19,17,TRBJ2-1,CASSIGASGIAYNEQFF,TGTGCCAGTAGTATTGGGGCTAGCGGGATCGCCTACAATGAGCAGTTCTTC
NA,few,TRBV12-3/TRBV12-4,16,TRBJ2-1,CASRHRESGVSNEQFF,TGTGCCAGCAGACATCGGGAGTCGGGAGTAAGTAATGAGCAGTTCTTC
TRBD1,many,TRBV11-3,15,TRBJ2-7,CASSHSGTGSHEQYF,TGTGCCAGCAGCCATTCCGGGACAGGGTCCCACGAGCAGTACTTC